Described below is a single T cell receptor beta chain sequence and its context. The antigen is not known. Donors showed nominal health when sampled, although they likely had unrecorded immune exposures. The primer mix had 60 Vbeta and 13 Jbeta primers. Repertoires were generated with immunoSEQ multiplex PCR, while TCRdb's copy carries only in-frame clones and drops some. The table includes roughly 150,000 clones, around 75% detected once. The entry originates in a study of cytomegalovirus exposure and HLA in healthy donors. Study in general: Most donors, less than 85% of over 300 genotyped, fell in the Caucasian-associated ancestry cluster. Notes on the study in general: The Asian-associated ancestry cluster reportedly had fewer N-insertions than the approximately 700-donor mean in a later analysis.

The CDR3 runs 16 residues. In germline, CDR1 is SGHNT, CDR2 YYREEE (reference sequence). The V and J ends lost 0 bases and 8 bases, in that order; junction bases with no gene match: 8. The sample comprised PBMCs. The origin of this receptor is a man between 18 and 29 years old in good health and CMV-seropositive. V and J are TRBV5-4 and TRBJ1-4; the match to TRBD1 covers 9 bases. The CDR3: CASSLGLGTGREKLFF. CDR3 nucleotide sequence: TGTGCCAGCAGCTTGGGTCTCGGGACAGGGCGGGAAAAACTGTTTTTT. Filled out from reference TRBV5-4 and TRBJ1-4, the complete variable domain reads ETGVTQSPTHLIKTRGQQVTLRCSSQSGHNTVSWYQQALGQGPQFIFQYYREEENGRGNFPPRFSGLQFPNYSSELNVNALELDDSALYLCASSLGLGTGREKLFFGSGTQLSVL.